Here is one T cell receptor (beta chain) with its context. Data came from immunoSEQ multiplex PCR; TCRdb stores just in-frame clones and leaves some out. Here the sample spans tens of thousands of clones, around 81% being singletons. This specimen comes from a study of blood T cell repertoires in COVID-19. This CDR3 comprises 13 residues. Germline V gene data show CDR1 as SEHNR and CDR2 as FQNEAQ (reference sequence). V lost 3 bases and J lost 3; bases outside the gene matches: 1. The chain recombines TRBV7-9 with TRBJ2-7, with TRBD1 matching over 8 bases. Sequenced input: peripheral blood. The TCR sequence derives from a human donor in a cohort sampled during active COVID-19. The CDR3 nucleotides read TGTGCCAGCAGCTTCACAGGGGGCTACGAGCAGTACTTC. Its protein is CASSFTGGYEQYF. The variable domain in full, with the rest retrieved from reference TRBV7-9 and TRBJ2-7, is DTGVSQNPRHKITKRGQNVTFRCDPISEHNRLYWYRQTLGQGPEFLTYFQNEAQLEKSRLLSDRFSAERPKGSFSTLEIQRTEQGDSAMYLCASSFTGGYEQYFGPGTRLTVT.